The rows below give T cell receptor beta chains drawn from one sample of a study of T cell responses to AZD1222 COVID-19 vaccine. Sequencing was performed with immunoSEQ multiplex PCR; in TCRdb, only in-frame clones are kept and a portion is missing. The data contain roughly 120,000 clones, 91% of them singletons. Specimen: peripheral blood, collected on day 0 of AZD1222 vaccination. These receptors came from an adult in good health. Both conserved end residues are part of each CDR3. Clone sizes are given selectively: once, few, many, or a class where the clone is expanded.

cdr3_aa clone_size v_call cdr3_length
CASSSYRDRRNQPQHF once TRBV27 16
CASRKNRDTGELFF NA TRBV27 14
CASSARRDSLSTDTQYF once TRBV7-9 17
CASSYTRTASTDTQYF NA TRBV21-1 16
CASSVGTTNTGELFF NA TRBV9 15
CAISDGEGVEKLFF NA TRBV10-3 14
CASSLVPGTSAGTNTGELFF NA TRBV5-1 20
CASSSSGLNQPQHF NA TRBV18 14
CASRASSYNEQFF NA TRBV10-2 13
CASGAGTHEQYF NA TRBV12-3/TRBV12-4 12
CASSSRSSGSPFAQYF NA TRBV7-2 16
CASSEGPEQYF NA TRBV2 11
CASSRGGANTGELFF NA TRBV18 15
CASSVTSDGYEQYF NA TRBV4-3 14
CASSPQPKTSGRVLSYEQYF NA TRBV18 20
CASSERQALREQYF NA TRBV6-1 14
CASSYVKRGRPYEQYF once TRBV28 16
CASSAAQGKGETQYF NA TRBV9 15
CASSRSYNEQFF NA TRBV12-3/TRBV12-4 12
CASTRQAGEKLFF NA TRBV5-8 13
CASRQGQANEKLFF NA TRBV6-5 14
CAISEYSGASSYNEQFF NA TRBV10-3 17
CASSLTGKETQYF few TRBV12-3/TRBV12-4 13
CASSLAVGSSYNSPLHF NA TRBV5-8 17
CASSMTESSYNEQFF NA TRBV19 15
CASSPRTGGVIGELFF NA TRBV7-9 16
CASSESRVGAEQYF NA TRBV5-1 14
CASSLGQPNTIYF NA TRBV13 13
CASSLGRTYEQYF NA TRBV13 13
CAISESQGQVYGYTF NA TRBV10-3 15
CASSGTGTETQYF NA TRBV27 13